These T cell receptor beta chains were read from a single sample in a study of OX40 agonist ivuxolimab in advanced cancers. TCRdb keeps only in-frame clones here, not all; method: immunoSEQ multiplex PCR. The sample holds about 48,000 clones, more than 75% seen once. The material was CD4+ or CD8+ T cells sorted from blood, obtained in a trial of the OX40 agonist ivuxolimab. Receptor source: an adult with an advanced solid tumor such as melanoma, head and neck, liver or kidney cancer. Each CDR3 is given with its conserved first and last residue. The D gene is left open where the match is weak.

V gene	J gene	D gene	CDR3 DNA	CDR3 protein
TRBV11-2	TRBJ1-1	.	TGTGCCAGCAGCTTAATGGCTGAAGCTTTCTTT	CASSLMAEAFF
TRBV27	TRBJ2-2	.	TGTGCCAGCAGTTTATCAGCGAACACCGGGGAGCTGTTTTTT	CASSLSANTGELFF
TRBV5-6	TRBJ2-5	TRBD2	TGTGCCAGCAGCTTGGAAGTTTTCTCTAGCGGGAGGGATCAAGAGACCCAGTACTTC	CASSLEVFSSGRDQETQYF
TRBV6-5	TRBJ1-2	TRBD1	TGTGCCAGCAGTTACTTTGGACAGGGGGATTATGGCTACACCTTC	CASSYFGQGDYGYTF
TRBV9	TRBJ2-3	TRBD2	TGTGCCAGCAGCCCGGGGACTATGGGAGGCACAGATACGCAGTATTTT	CASSPGTMGGTDTQYF
TRBV7-9	TRBJ2-7	TRBD2	TGTGCCAGCAGTCTCCCGACTAGCGGGATTTTCTTCGAGCAGTACTTC	CASSLPTSGIFFEQYF
TRBV27	TRBJ2-1	.	TGTGCCAGCAGCACGACGGCAGACAGACTGCACAATGAGCAGTTCTTC	CASSTTADRLHNEQFF
TRBV6-6	TRBJ2-7	.	TGTGCCAGCAGTGGATCGCTATTTTACGAGCAGTACTTC	CASSGSLFYEQYF
TRBV14	TRBJ1-2	.	TGTGCCAGCAGCCCCTTTGGAACTGGCTATGGCTACACCTTC	CASSPFGTGYGYTF
TRBV7-9	TRBJ2-7	.	TGTGCCAGCAGCTTTTTCGCATTCCTACGAGAGCAGTACTTC	CASSFFAFLREQYF